This TCR beta chain was identified during a study of shared clonotypes between healthy human individuals. Trimming pared 7 bases from V and 4 bases from J, leaving 9 bases between. CDR3 length: 12 amino acids. Germline V gives CDR1 SEHNR, CDR2 FQNEAQ (reference sequence). Profiled with immunoSEQ multiplex PCR; TCRdb holds only in-frame clones, not every one. The sample contains over a million clones, around 74% of which appear only once. The rearrangement links TRBV7-9 to TRBJ2-3; D not resolved. The specimen sequenced was memory CD4+ T cells sorted from blood. Subset in this sample: CD45RA-negative fraction. The TCR originated in a man aged 18 to 29 in good health. Here the CDR3 DNA reads TGTGCCAGCACTCTCTCCTCAGATACGCAGTATTTT. It specifies CASTLSSDTQYF.